Below are 32 T cell receptor beta chains sequenced from a single sample in a study of a mutant IDH1 vaccine in newly diagnosed glioma. Only in-frame clones appear in the TCRdb table, and some are missing; sequencing was by immunoSEQ multiplex PCR. The sample shows roughly 34,000 clones, 90% of them seen only once. Stated time point: week 47, end of study. Mutant IDH1 20-mer peptide, at 300 ug, made up each vaccine dose, with topical imiquimod. For these TCRs, the target antigens are not known. Sequencing used PBMCs, obtained from a glioma patient whose treatment included an IDH1 peptide vaccine. The receptors come from a woman aged 40 to 50 with glioma.

This clone was seen once. The rearrangement links TRBV4-2 to TRBJ1-2; no reliable D call. The CDR3 sequence is 15 residues long. The V and J ends lost 1 base and 2 bases respectively, with 11 bases between them. CDR1 and CDR2 (germline): LGHNA, YNFKEQ. Written as DNA, the CDR3 is TGTGCCAGCAGCCAAGTCGAGGTCGAAAACTATGGCTACACCTTC. Its translation: CASSQVEVENYGYTF.

This clone was seen a single time. The V and J genes are TRBV4-1 and TRBJ2-5; D remains unclear. The V and J ends lost 4 bases and 6 bases respectively, with 12 bases between them. Germline CDR1 MGHRA, CDR2 YSYEKL. This CDR3 comprises 13 residues. The CDR3 reads CASSPISSKTQYF. The CDR3 nucleotides read TGCGCCAGCAGCCCTATATCCAGTAAGACCCAGTACTTC.

This clone was detected only a few times. J is TRBJ1-1 and V is TRBV2; 9 bases are a match to TRBD1. There are 15 residues in the CDR3. Germline V gives CDR1 SNHLY, CDR2 FYNNEI. With 2 bases clipped from V and 1 base from J, the junction kept 2 bases outside the gene matches. CDR3 residues: CASSETGQGNTEAFF. The DNA for the CDR3 is TGTGCCAGCAGTGAAACGGGACAGGGGAACACTGAAGCTTTCTTT.

This chain connects TRBV6-1 to TRBJ1-1; D is unclear. The V gene lost 6 bases and the J gene lost 2 bases, with 10 bases spanning the gap. Germline CDR1 and CDR2: MNHNS and SASEGT. The CDR3 spans 13 residues. The CDR3 spells CASSRNRNTEAFF. DNA for the CDR3: TGTGCCAGCAGCCGGAACAGAAACACTGAAGCTTTCTTT.

This clone was seen just once. The sample has other DNA sequences that encode this CDR3 too. The genes are TRBV18 and TRBJ1-4, with D perhaps matching TRBD1 (6 bases). CDR3 length equals 13 residues. Trimming left V 3 bases short and J 5 bases short, with 7 bases between. Germline-derived CDR1 and CDR2 are KGHSH and LQKENI. The CDR3 spells CASSPGQNEKLFF. CDR3 nucleotides: TGTGCCAGCTCACCCGGACAGAATGAAAAACTGTTTTTT. Drawing the rest from reference TRBV18 and TRBJ1-4, the complete variable domain is NAGVMQNPRHLVRRRGQEARLRCSPMKGHSHVYWYRQLPEEGLKFMVYLQKENIIDESGMPKERFSAEFPKEGPSILRIQQVVRGDSAAYFCASSPGQNEKLFFGSGTQLSVL.

The count of this clone is one. The V call is TRBV25-1, the J call TRBJ1-2; a weak D match, TRBD1 (6 bases). The V and J ends lost 4 bases and 0 bases respectively, with 9 bases between them. The CDR3 runs 14 residues. CDR1 is MGHDK, CDR2 SYGVNS, per germline. The CDR3 nucleotides are TGTGCCAGCAGTGCGACAGGACCTAACTATGGCTACACCTTC. Amino acid sequence: CASSATGPNYGYTF.

In its sample, this clone was seen once. CDR3 DNA: TGCGCCAGCAGCCAAGACCCCGCGGGGAATATAGCTTTCTTT. Translating gives CASSQDPAGNIAFF. The chain joins TRBV4-1 to TRBJ1-1, with D unclear. CDR3 length: 14 amino acids. Germline V gene lookup returns CDR1 MGHRA and CDR2 YSYEKL. Trimming removed 0 bases at V and 10 bases at J, with 15 bases between.

The chain employs TRBV30 and TRBJ2-1, with 9 bases fitting TRBD2. The CDR3 totals 14 residues. Germline V gene sequence: CDR1 GTSNPN, CDR2 SVGIG (reference sequence). Trimming took 2 bases from V and 6 from J; bases not matched to a gene: 5. This chain's CDR3 is CAWSLAGVGNEQFF. The CDR3 DNA is TGTGCCTGGAGTTTAGCGGGAGTAGGCAATGAGCAGTTCTTC.

This clone was counted only a few times. DNA of the CDR3: TGTGCCAGCAGCTTGGAGGGAGAGGCTTTCTTT. It codes for CASSLEGEAFF. J is TRBJ1-1 and V is TRBV5-4; D uncertain. V lost 0 bases to trimming and J lost 11 bases, with 8 bases between them. Germline V gene lookup returns CDR1 SGHNT and CDR2 YYREEE (reference sequence). The CDR3 runs to 11 residues.

This chain joins TRBV25-1 and TRBJ1-4, with TRBD1 matching 9 bases. The CDR3 covers 15 residues. From germline, CDR1 is MGHDK and CDR2 SYGVNS. Trimming cost V 3 bases and J 8 bases; bases outside gene matches: 7. The CDR3 sequence: CASSDLQGAREKLFF. CDR3 bases: TGTGCCAGCAGTGACTTACAGGGGGCAAGAGAAAAACTGTTTTTT.

V gene TRBV7-9 combines with J gene TRBJ2-1, with 11 bases that match TRBD2. This CDR3 comprises 16 residues. Germline trimming cut 5 bases from V and 0 bases from J; bases unmatched to any gene: 3. Looked up from germline, CDR1 is SEHNR and CDR2 is FQNEAQ (reference sequence). The CDR3 loop is CASSPTSGSSYNEQFF. CDR3 coding DNA: TGTGCCAGCAGCCCCACTAGCGGGAGCTCCTACAATGAGCAGTTCTTC. Complete variable domain (other parts from reference TRBV7-9 and TRBJ2-1): DTGVSQNPRHKITKRGQNVTFRCDPISEHNRLYWYRQTLGQGPEFLTYFQNEAQLEKSRLLSDRFSAERPKGSFSTLEIQRTEQGDSAMYLCASSPTSGSSYNEQFFGPGTRLTVL.

This chain connects TRBV6-1 to TRBJ1-2; 7 bases match TRBD1. V shed 6 bases, J shed 2 bases, and the junction held 9 bases outside the gene matches. The CDR3 covers 15 residues. The germline gives CDR1 MNHNS, CDR2 SASEGT. DNA for the CDR3: TGTGCCAGCAGGCCCGGAGGAGGGGGCAACTATGGCTACACCTTC. Translation gives CASRPGGGGNYGYTF.

The V and J genes are TRBV19 and TRBJ1-1; D remains unclear. V was trimmed by 2 bases and J by 1 base, leaving 11 bases between them. The CDR3 is 15 residues long. Germline CDR1 and CDR2: LNHDA and SQIVND (reference sequence). Written as DNA, the CDR3 is TGTGCCAGTAGTATAAACTACCCCGAGAACACTGAAGCTTTCTTT. This sequence encodes CASSINYPENTEAFF.

The V and J genes are TRBV19 and TRBJ1-4; TRBD1 agrees at 11 bases. CDR1 and CDR2 from the germline V gene are LNHDA and SQIVND (reference sequence). The CDR3 contains 15 residues. V lost 6 bases, J lost 8 bases, and 8 bases stayed unmatched. Here the CDR3 reads CASRHPGQGVEKLFF. The CDR3, as DNA: TGTGCCAGTAGACATCCGGGACAGGGGGTGGAAAAACTGTTTTTT.

The chain employs TRBV7-8 and TRBJ1-1; perhaps TRBD1 as D (5 bases). Germline loops: CDR1 SGHVS, CDR2 FQNEAQ. Trimming removed 0 bases at V and 1 base at J, with 12 bases between. The CDR3 length is 16 residues. CDR3 amino acids: CASSLARGRPNTEAFF. As DNA, the CDR3 is TGTGCCAGCAGCTTAGCACGGGGGAGACCGAACACTGAAGCTTTCTTT.

V is TRBV4-2 and J is TRBJ2-1, with 9 positions matching TRBD2. V was clipped by 4 bases and J by 6 bases; unmatched bases: 10. The germline V gene encodes CDR1 LGHNA and CDR2 YNFKEQ. The CDR3 covers 16 residues. The CDR3, as DNA: TGTGCCAGCAGCCGCGTCTCTAGCGGGACACTCAATGAGCAGTTCTTC. It translates to CASSRVSSGTLNEQFF.

V gene TRBV19 combines with J gene TRBJ2-2; D remains ambiguous. The CDR3 spans 14 residues. Per germline, CDR1 LNHDA and CDR2 SQIVND (reference sequence). V shed 2 bases and J shed 2 bases, with 6 bases lying between them. CDR3 DNA sequence: TGTGCCAGTAGTATACCCAGAAACACCGGGGAGCTGTTTTTT. This encodes CASSIPRNTGELFF.

The rearrangement uses TRBV7-8 and TRBJ2-7, with D possibly being TRBD2 (5 bases). The germline V gene has CDR1 SGHVS and CDR2 FQNEAQ. The ends were cut back, 2 bases at V and 5 bases at J, with 7 bases in the middle. CDR3 size: 12 residues. The CDR3 coding sequence is TGTGCCAGCAGCTTAAGCGGAGACGAGCAGTACTTC. Translation gives CASSLSGDEQYF.

The chain employs TRBV7-8 and TRBJ1-1; the D gene is possibly TRBD1 (6 bases). The V gene lost 3 bases and the J gene lost 3 bases, with 11 bases spanning the gap. The CDR3 sequence is 14 residues long. The germline CDR1 and CDR2 sequences are SGHVS and FQNEAQ. The CDR3 DNA is TGTGCCAGCAGCTTCCGGGACACAGACACTGAAGCTTTCTTT. Translating it yields CASSFRDTDTEAFF.

The chain couples TRBV27 to TRBJ2-7; D may be TRBD2 (7 bases). Germline V CDR1 and CDR2: MNHEY, SMNVEV (reference sequence). This CDR3 region has 13 residues. V lost 7 bases and J lost 6, with 16 bases in between. For the CDR3, the DNA is TGTGCCAGCACGAGCGGGACAAACGGCGAGCAGTACTTC. The encoded protein is CASTSGTNGEQYF.

The chain carries TRBV5-1 and TRBJ2-2, with D possibly matching TRBD1 (5 bases). The CDR3 extends over 15 amino acids. V lost 1 base and J lost 1, with 8 bases in between. Looked up from germline, CDR1 is SGHRS and CDR2 is YFSETQ. The CDR3 DNA follows: TGCGCCAGCAGCTTGCAGGGTGTGAACACCGGGGAGCTGTTTTTT. It yields the protein CASSLQGVNTGELFF.

This chain connects TRBV2 to TRBJ1-1, with 9 bases lining up with TRBD1. Germline-derived CDR1 and CDR2 are SNHLY and FYNNEI. V was clipped by 5 bases and J by 5 bases; unmatched bases: 6. This CDR3 is built from 14 residues. The CDR3 loop is CASSSGTGRTEAFF. Here the CDR3 DNA reads TGTGCCAGCAGTTCCGGGACAGGGAGGACTGAAGCTTTCTTT.

This chain joins TRBV6-6 and TRBJ2-1; D assignment may be TRBD1 or TRBD2 (5 bases each). The germline V gene encodes CDR1 MNHNY and CDR2 SVGAGI (reference sequence). This CDR3 comprises 16 residues. Trimming removed 6 bases from V and 0 bases from J, with 15 bases in between. The CDR3 sequence: CASRTGTLSSYNEQFF. The CDR3 DNA reads as TGTGCCAGCAGAACCGGGACGCTCAGCTCCTACAATGAGCAGTTCTTC.

The V gene is TRBV7-2, the J gene TRBJ2-1, with 12 positions matching TRBD2. Trimming at V came to 5 bases and at J to 6 bases, leaving 11 bases not matched to a gene. Germline CDR1 reads SGHTA; CDR2 reads FQGNSA. The CDR3 has 17 amino acids. In DNA, the CDR3 is TGTGCCAGCAGCCCGGCCTCTAGCGGGGGGGCGTCCAATGAGCAGTTCTTC. It yields the protein CASSPASSGGASNEQFF.

This clone has just one count. The chain couples TRBV4-2 to TRBJ2-5, with TRBD2 as a possible D gene (6 bases). The germline V gene encodes CDR1 LGHNA and CDR2 YNFKEQ. The V gene lost 1 base and the J gene lost 2 bases, with 11 bases spanning the gap. CDR3 length: 15 amino acids. This CDR3 is CASSQAYLAQETQYF. The CDR3 coding sequence is TGTGCCAGCAGCCAAGCGTACCTAGCGCAAGAGACCCAGTACTTC.

The CDR3 nucleotides read TGCGCCAGTGGACCTAACTATGGCTACACCTTC. Translating it yields CASGPNYGYTF. This chain links TRBV5-1 with TRBJ1-2; no reliable D call. CDR3 length: 11 residues. V lost 8 bases, J lost 0 bases, and 5 bases lay in between. CDR1 SGHRS and CDR2 YFSETQ come from the germline V gene.

The chain uses TRBV7-2 and TRBJ1-1; D is uncertain. CDR1 is SGHTA, CDR2 FQGNSA, per germline. Trimming took 3 bases from V and 0 from J, leaving 8 bases between them. The CDR3 is made up of 14 amino acids. The CDR3 coding sequence is TGTGCCAGCAGCTTTAGGCTTATGAACACTGAAGCTTTCTTT. The encoded protein is CASSFRLMNTEAFF.

The chain recombines TRBV7-2 with TRBJ1-3, with 8 bases lining up with TRBD1. From germline, CDR1 is SGHTA and CDR2 FQGNSA. CDR3 length: 15 residues. The junction had 2 bases not matched to a gene; V was cut back by 4 bases and J by 0 bases. In DNA, the CDR3 is TGTGCCAGCAGCTCCGGACAGGGCTCTGGAAACACCATATATTTT. This codes for CASSSGQGSGNTIYF.

The chain has TRBV18 and TRBJ2-5; 12 nucleotides agree with TRBD1. The CDR3 is 16 amino acids. CDR1 is KGHSH and CDR2 is LQKENI in the germline V gene. The junction had 7 bases not matched to a gene; V was cut back by 6 bases and J by 2 bases. The CDR3 protein is CASSLRDRGQQETQYF. For the CDR3, the DNA is TGTGCCAGCTCGCTTCGGGACAGGGGGCAACAAGAGACCCAGTACTTC.

This clone occurred a few times. This chain uses TRBV7-9 with TRBJ1-5; D is perhaps TRBD1 (5 bases). The V gene lost 3 bases and the J gene lost 0 bases, with 9 bases spanning the gap. This CDR3 has 15 residues. Germline V gives CDR1 SEHNR, CDR2 FQNEAQ (reference sequence). This CDR3 reads CASSLTGGSNQPQHF. CDR3 bases: TGTGCCAGCAGCTTGACGGGGGGTAGCAATCAGCCCCAGCATTTT.

J is TRBJ2-1 and V is TRBV6-5; D gene unclear. The germline V gene encodes CDR1 MNHEY and CDR2 SVGAGI. V lost 4 bases to trimming and J lost 4 bases, with 8 bases between them. This CDR3 is built from 13 residues. CDR3 region: CASSFLGYNEQFF. The CDR3 bases are TGTGCCAGCAGTTTTTTAGGGTACAATGAGCAGTTCTTC.

CDR3 residues: CALTTLRDEQYF. The CDR3 DNA sequence: TGTGCCTTGACCACGCTAAGGGACGAGCAGTACTTC. V usage is TRBV30 and J usage is TRBJ2-7; D remains ambiguous. Trimming shortened V by 7 bases and J by 5 bases, and 15 bases separated the two germline ends. The CDR3 extends over 12 amino acids. Germline V gives CDR1 GTSNPN, CDR2 SVGIG (reference sequence).